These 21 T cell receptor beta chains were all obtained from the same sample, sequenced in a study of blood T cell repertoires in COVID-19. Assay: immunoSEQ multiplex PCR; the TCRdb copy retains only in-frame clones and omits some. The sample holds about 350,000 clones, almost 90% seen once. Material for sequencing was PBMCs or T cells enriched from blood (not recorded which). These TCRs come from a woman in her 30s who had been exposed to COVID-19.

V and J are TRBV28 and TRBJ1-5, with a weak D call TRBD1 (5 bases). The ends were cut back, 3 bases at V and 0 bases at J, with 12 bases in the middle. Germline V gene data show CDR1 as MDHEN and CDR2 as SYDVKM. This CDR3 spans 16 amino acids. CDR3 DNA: TGTGCCAGCAGTTTTCGGGGGGGAAATAGCAATCAGCCCCAGCATTTT. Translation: CASSFRGGNSNQPQHF.

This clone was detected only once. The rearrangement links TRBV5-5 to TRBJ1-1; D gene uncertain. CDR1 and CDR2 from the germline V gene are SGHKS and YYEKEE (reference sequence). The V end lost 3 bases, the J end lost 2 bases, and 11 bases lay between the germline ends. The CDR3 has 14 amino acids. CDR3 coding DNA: TGTGCCAGCAGCTCGGTTGTGGTAAACACTGAAGCTTTCTTT. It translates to CASSSVVVNTEAFF.

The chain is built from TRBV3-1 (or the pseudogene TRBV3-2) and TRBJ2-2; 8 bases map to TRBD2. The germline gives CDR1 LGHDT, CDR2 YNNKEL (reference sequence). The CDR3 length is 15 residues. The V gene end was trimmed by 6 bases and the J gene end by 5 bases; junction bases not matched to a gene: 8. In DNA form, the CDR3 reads TGTGCCAGCAGGCTCGGGACTAGTTATACCGGGGAGCTGTTTTTT. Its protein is CASRLGTSYTGELFF.

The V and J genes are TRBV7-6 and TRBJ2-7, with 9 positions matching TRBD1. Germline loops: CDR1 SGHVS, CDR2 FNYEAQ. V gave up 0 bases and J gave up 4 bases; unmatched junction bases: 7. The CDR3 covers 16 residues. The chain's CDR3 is CASSLAGGTGLYEQYF. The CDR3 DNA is TGTGCCAGCAGCTTAGCGGGCGGGACAGGGCTATACGAGCAGTACTTC.

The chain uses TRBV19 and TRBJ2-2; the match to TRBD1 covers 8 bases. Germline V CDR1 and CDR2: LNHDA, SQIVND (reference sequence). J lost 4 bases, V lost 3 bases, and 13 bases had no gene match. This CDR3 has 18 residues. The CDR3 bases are TGTGCCAGTAGTATCCGGTCAGGGGGCGCCGTTAGCACCGGGGAGCTGTTTTTT. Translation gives CASSIRSGGAVSTGELFF.

CDR3 DNA sequence: TGTGCCAGCAGCCCCCGGACAGGGAGGGAGGGAGCTTTCTTT. It specifies CASSPRTGREGAFF. J is TRBJ1-1 and V is TRBV13; the match to TRBD1 covers 8 bases. Germline V gene sequence: CDR1 PRHDT, CDR2 FYEKMQ (reference sequence). The CDR3 spans 14 residues. V was pared by 5 bases and J by 10 bases, with 12 bases of the junction left unmatched.

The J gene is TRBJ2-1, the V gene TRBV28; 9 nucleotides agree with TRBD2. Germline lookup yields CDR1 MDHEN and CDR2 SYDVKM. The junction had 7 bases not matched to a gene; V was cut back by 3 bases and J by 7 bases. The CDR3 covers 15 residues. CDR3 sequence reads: CASSLGSGSANEQFF. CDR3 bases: TGTGCCAGCAGTTTGGGTAGCGGGAGCGCAAATGAGCAGTTCTTC.

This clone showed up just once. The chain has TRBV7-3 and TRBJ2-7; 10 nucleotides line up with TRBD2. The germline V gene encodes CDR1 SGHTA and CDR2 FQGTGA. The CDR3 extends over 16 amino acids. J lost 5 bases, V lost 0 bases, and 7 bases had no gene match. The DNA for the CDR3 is TGTGCCAGCAGCTTAACGATAGCTAGCGGGAGCCACGAGCAGTACTTC. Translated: CASSLTIASGSHEQYF.

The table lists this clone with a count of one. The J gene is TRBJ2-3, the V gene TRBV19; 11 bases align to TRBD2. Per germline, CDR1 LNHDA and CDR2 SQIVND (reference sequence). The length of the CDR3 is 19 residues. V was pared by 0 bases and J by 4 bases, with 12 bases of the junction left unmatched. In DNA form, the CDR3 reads TGTGCCAGTAGTATAGAAATCCCACAACTAGCGGGAGCAGCAGATACGCAGTATTTT. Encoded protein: CASSIEIPQLAGAADTQYF.

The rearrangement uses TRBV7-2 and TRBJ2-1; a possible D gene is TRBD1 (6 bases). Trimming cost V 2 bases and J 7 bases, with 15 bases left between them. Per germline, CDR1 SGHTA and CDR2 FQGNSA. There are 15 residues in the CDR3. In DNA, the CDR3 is TGTGCCAGCAGCTTAAGTTGGACAGCTGATAATGAGCAGTTCTTC. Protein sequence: CASSLSWTADNEQFF. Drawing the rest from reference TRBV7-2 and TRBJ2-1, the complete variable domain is GAGVSQSPSNKVTEKGKDVELRCDPISGHTALYWYRQSLGQGLEFLIYFQGNSAPDKSGLPSDRFSAERTGGSVSTLTIQRTQQEDSAVYLCASSLSWTADNEQFFGPGTRLTVL.

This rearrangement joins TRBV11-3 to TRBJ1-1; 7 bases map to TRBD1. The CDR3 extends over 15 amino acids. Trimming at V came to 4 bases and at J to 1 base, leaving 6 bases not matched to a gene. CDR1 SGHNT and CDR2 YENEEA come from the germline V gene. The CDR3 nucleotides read TGTGCCAGCAGCTCAGAGGGGGCGCAGAACACTGAAGCTTTCTTT. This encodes CASSSEGAQNTEAFF.

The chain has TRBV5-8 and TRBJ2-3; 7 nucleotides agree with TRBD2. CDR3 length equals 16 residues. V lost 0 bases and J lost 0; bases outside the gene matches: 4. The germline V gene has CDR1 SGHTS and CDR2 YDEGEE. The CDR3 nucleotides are TGTGCCAGCAGCTTGGCCCGGACTAGAAGCACAGATACGCAGTATTTT. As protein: CASSLARTRSTDTQYF.

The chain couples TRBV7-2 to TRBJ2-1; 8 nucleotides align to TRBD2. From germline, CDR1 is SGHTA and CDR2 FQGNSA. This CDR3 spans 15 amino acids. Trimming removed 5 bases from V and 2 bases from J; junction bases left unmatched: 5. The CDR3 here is CASSMGGRTYNEQFF. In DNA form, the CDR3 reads TGTGCCAGCAGCATGGGCGGGAGGACCTACAATGAGCAGTTCTTC.

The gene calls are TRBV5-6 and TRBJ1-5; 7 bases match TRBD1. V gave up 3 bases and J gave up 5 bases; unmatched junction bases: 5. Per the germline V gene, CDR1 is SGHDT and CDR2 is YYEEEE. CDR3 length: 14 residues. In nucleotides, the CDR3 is TGTGCCAGCAGCTCCTTGACAGGGCATCAGCCCCAGCATTTT. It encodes CASSSLTGHQPQHF.

This chain's CDR3 is CASSQASTRVAKNIQYF. Here the CDR3 DNA reads TGTGCCAGCAGTCAGGCGTCCACCAGGGTGGCCAAAAACATTCAGTACTTC. The J gene is TRBJ2-4, the V gene TRBV28, with a tentative D call TRBD1 (5 bases). V lost 5 bases and J lost 1, with 18 bases in between. Germline lookup yields CDR1 MDHEN and CDR2 SYDVKM. CDR3 length: 17 residues.

The CDR3 spells CASSVGTGGYEQYF. In DNA form, the CDR3 reads TGTGCCAGCAGCGTCGGGACAGGGGGTTACGAGCAGTACTTC. This sequence joins TRBV11-2 and TRBJ2-7; 11 bases match TRBD1. The CDR3 extends over 14 amino acids. Germline V gives CDR1 SGHAT, CDR2 FQNNGV. V lost 5 bases and J lost 4; bases outside the gene matches: 4.

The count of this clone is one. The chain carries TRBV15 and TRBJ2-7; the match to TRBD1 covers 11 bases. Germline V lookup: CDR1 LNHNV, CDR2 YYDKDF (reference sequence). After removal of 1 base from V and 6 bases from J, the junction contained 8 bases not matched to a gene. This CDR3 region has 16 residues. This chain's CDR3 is CATSRGAGQGAVEQYF. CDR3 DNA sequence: TGTGCCACCAGCAGAGGGGCCGGACAGGGGGCTGTCGAGCAGTACTTC.

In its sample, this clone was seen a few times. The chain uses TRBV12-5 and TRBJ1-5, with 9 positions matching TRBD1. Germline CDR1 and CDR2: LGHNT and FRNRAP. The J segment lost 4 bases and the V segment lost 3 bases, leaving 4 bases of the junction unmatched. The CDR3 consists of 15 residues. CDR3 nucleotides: TGTGCTAGTGGTTTCCCGGGACAGGGTAATCAGCCCCAGCATTTT. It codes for CASGFPGQGNQPQHF.

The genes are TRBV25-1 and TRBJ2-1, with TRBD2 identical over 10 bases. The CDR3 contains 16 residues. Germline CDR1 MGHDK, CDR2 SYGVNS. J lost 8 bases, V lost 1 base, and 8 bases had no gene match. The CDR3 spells CASSELGAGGSYEQFF. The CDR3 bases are TGTGCCAGCAGTGAATTAGGAGCGGGAGGGTCGTATGAGCAGTTCTTC.

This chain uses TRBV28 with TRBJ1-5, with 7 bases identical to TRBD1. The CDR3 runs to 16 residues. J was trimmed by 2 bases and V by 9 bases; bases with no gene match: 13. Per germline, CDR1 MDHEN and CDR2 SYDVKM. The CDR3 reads CASCRMTGSGNQPQHF. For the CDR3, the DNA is TGTGCCAGTTGCCGTATGACAGGGAGTGGCAATCAGCCCCAGCATTTT.

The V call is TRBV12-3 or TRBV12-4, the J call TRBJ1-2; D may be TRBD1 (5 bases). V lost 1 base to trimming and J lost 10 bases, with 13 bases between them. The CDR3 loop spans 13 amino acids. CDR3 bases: TGTGCCAGCAGTTTAGGGGGCTATCAGTACTACACCTTC. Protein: CASSLGGYQYYTF.